The present T cell receptor beta chain was sequenced within a study of blood T cell repertoires in COVID-19. Across the study: The study drew acute and convalescent COVID-19 samples from the United States, Italy and Spain. Sample material is recorded as cDNA or gDNA derived from T cells, B-cell-depleted T cells, or PBMCs.

Authors' methods: Amplification of reference gene primers was used by the study to estimate nucleated cell counts. Clones were sequenced by immunoSEQ multiplex PCR, and TCRdb holds only the in-frame ones, with some missing. The V and J calls and clone size were taken over from that table, and D and trimming were inferred from the DNA. Here the sample spans roughly 83,000 clones, 86% being singletons. Looked up from germline, CDR1 is MDHEN and CDR2 is SYDVKM. This CDR3 has 17 residues. Germline trimming cut 3 bases from V and 0 bases from J; bases unmatched to any gene: 10. Sequencing was done on a sample of peripheral blood. The receptor comes from a man aged 50-59 years with active COVID-19. The chain is built from TRBV28 and TRBJ1-2; 7 nucleotides align to TRBD1. In nucleotides, the CDR3 is TGTGCCAGCAGTTTTTTTGTGACAGGGACCTCTAACTATGGCTACACCTTC. This translates into CASSFFVTGTSNYGYTF.